This T cell receptor (beta chain) was identified in a study of T-cell memory formation after mild COVID-19. CDR1 is SQVTM, CDR2 ANQGSEA, per germline. The ends were cut back, 3 bases at V and 6 bases at J, with 14 bases in the middle. The CDR3 runs 13 residues. Each CDR3 protein is one row after TCRdb ran MiXCR on the 5' RACE reads. Among roughly 580,000 distinct CDR3 sequences listed, over 15% were seen once. The receptor comes from an adult woman who had mild COVID-19 (a few samples of this study predate the infection). Cell type and time point are not known. This rearrangement joins TRBV29-1 to TRBJ1-1; the D gene is possibly TRBD1 (6 bases). Sequencing was carried out using PBMCs or a T cell subset sorted from them (not recorded which). The CDR3 sequence is CSVEWVGGPEAFF. The CDR3 DNA reads TGCAGCGTTGAGTGGGTTGGGGGCCCTGAAGCTTTCTTT. The full variable domain, its missing parts supplied by reference TRBV29-1 and TRBJ1-1, is SAVISQKPSRDICQRGTSLTIQCQVDSQVTMMFWYRQQPGQSLTLIATANQGSEATYESGFVIDKFPISRPNLTFSTLTVSNMSPEDSSIYLCSVEWVGGPEAFFGQGTRLTVV.